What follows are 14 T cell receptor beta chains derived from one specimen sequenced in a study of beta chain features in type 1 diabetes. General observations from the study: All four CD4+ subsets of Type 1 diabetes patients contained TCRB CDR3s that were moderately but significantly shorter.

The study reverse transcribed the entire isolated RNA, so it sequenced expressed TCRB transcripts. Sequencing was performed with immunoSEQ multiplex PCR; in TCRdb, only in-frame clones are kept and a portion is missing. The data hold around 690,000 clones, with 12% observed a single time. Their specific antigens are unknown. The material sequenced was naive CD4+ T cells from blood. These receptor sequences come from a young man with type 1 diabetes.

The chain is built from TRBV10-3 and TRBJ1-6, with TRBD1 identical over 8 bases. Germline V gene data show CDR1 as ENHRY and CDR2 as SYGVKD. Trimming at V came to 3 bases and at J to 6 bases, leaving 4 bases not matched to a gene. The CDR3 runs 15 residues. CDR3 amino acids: CAISERTGTNSPLHF. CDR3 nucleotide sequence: TGTGCCATCAGTGAACGGACAGGGACTAATTCACCCCTCCACTTT.

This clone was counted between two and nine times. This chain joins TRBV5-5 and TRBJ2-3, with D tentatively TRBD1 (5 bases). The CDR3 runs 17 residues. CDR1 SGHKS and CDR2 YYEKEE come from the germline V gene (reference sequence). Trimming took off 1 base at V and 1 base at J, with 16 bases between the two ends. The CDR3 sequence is CASSLIVGQGGTDTQYF. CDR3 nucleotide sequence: TGTGCCAGCAGCTTGATAGTCGGTCAGGGCGGCACAGATACGCAGTATTTT.

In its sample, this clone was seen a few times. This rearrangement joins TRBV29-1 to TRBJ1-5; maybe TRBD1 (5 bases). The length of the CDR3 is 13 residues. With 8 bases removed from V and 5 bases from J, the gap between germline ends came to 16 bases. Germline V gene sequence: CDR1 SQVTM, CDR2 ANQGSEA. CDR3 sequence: CSTMTARDQPQHF. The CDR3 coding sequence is TGCAGCACGATGACAGCCCGGGATCAGCCCCAGCATTTT.

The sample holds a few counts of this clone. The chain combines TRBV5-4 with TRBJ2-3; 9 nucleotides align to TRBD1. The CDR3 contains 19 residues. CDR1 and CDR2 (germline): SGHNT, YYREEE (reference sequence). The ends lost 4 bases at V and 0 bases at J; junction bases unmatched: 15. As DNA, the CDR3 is TGTGCCAGCAGCGACCAACAGGGGGCGGGATATGGTAGCACAGATACGCAGTATTTT. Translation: CASSDQQGAGYGSTDTQYF.

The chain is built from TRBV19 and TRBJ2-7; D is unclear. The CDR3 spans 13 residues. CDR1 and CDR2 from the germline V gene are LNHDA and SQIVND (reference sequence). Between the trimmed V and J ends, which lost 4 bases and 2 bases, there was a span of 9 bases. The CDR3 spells CASSSPEAYEQYF. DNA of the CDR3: TGTGCCAGTAGTAGTCCAGAAGCCTACGAGCAGTACTTC.

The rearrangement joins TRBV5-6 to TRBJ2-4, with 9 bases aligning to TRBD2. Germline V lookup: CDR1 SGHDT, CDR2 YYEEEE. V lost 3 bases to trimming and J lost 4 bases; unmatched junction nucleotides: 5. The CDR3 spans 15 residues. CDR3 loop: CASSSAGGLKNIQYF. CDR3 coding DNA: TGTGCCAGCAGCTCAGCGGGGGGACTTAAAAACATTCAGTACTTC.

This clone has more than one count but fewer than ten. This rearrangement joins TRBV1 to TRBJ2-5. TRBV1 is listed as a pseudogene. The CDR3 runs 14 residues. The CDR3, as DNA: TGCACCAGCAGCCTCCATTTAGTGGGGGAGACCCAGTACTTC. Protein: CTSSLHLVGETQYF.

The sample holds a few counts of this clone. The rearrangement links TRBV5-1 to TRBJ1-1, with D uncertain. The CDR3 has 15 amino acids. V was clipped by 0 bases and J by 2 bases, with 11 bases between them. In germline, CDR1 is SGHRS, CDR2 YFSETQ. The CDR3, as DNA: TGCGCCAGCAGCTTGGGTTCGGTCGTTAACACTGAAGCTTTCTTT. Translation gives CASSLGSVVNTEAFF.

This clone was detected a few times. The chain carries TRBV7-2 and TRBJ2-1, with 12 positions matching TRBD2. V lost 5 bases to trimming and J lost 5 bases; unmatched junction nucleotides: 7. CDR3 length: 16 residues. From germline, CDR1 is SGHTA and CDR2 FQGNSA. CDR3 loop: CASSPQLAGGHNEQFF. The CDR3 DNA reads TGTGCCAGCAGCCCCCAACTAGCGGGGGGCCACAATGAGCAGTTCTTC.

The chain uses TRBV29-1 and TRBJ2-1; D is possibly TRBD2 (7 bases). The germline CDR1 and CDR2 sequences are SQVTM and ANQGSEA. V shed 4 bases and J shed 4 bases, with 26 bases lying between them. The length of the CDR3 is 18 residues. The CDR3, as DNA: TGCAGCGTTGTCCCTCCATTCCGAGGGGGGGCACAATACAATGAGCAGTTCTTC. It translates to CSVVPPFRGGAQYNEQFF.

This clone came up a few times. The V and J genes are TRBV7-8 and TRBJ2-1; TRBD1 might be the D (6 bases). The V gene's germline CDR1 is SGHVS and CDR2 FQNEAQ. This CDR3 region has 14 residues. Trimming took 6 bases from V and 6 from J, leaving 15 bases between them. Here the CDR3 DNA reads TGTGCCAGCAGTCATAAGGACAGACCCAATGAGCAGTTCTTC. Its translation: CASSHKDRPNEQFF.

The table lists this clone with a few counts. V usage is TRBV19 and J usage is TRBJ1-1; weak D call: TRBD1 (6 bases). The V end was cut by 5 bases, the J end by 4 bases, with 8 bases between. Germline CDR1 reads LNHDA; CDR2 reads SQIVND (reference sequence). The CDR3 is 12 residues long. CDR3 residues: CASSLRGTEAFF. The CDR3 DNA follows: TGTGCCAGTAGTCTCAGGGGCACTGAAGCTTTCTTT.

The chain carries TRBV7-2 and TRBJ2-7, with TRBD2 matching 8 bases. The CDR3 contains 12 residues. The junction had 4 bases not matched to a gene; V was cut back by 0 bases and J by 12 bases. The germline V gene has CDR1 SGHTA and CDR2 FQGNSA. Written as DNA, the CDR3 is TGTGCCAGCAGCTTAGCGGAGAGCGGGAGGTACTTC. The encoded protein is CASSLAESGRYF.

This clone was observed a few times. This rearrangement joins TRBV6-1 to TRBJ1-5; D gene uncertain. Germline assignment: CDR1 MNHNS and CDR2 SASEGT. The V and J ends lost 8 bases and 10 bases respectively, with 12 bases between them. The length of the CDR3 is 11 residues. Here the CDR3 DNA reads TGTGCCAGCGGAAGAGGGTCACCCCAGCATTTT. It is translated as CASGRGSPQHF.